Listed below are T cell receptor beta chains from one sample, sequenced in a study of early T cells in non-severe SARS-CoV-2 infection. TCRdb re-called the 5' RACE reads through MiXCR, storing one row per CDR3 protein. The data hold about 46,000 distinct CDR3 sequences, with roughly 9.4% observed a single time. The specimen comprised whole blood, sampled at baseline. The receptors were sampled from an adult who was a healthcare worker with PCR-confirmed SARS-CoV-2 infection or an uninfected control (not recorded which). The CDR3 runs from the conserved cysteine through the conserved F or W. D genes are given only for firm matches. Size is omitted from some rows. Given values are once, few, many or a class for expanded clones.

size: NA; D: NA; J: TRBJ2-3; V: TRBV12-3/TRBV12-4; CDR3: CASSLGRSTDTQYF
size: few; D: NA; J: TRBJ2-7; V: TRBV20-1; CDR3: CSARAMGTKISAYEQYF
size: NA; D: NA; J: TRBJ1-1; V: TRBV3-1; CDR3: CASSHGEGTEAFF
size: many; D: TRBD2; J: TRBJ2-2; V: TRBV6-2/TRBV6-3; CDR3: CASSTSGLAGGRLFF
size: NA; D: TRBD1; J: TRBJ1-1; V: TRBV18; CDR3: CASSATGQTEAFF
size: NA; D: TRBD2; J: TRBJ2-1; V: TRBV29-1; CDR3: CSVDGREMDEQFF
size: few; D: TRBD1; J: TRBJ1-2; V: TRBV18; CDR3: CASSPGTDLYGYTF
size: few; D: NA; J: TRBJ2-1; V: TRBV5-5; CDR3: CASSLERHNEQFF
size: NA; D: NA; J: TRBJ1-4; V: TRBV12-3/TRBV12-4; CDR3: CASTGPGVYEKLFF
size: NA; D: NA; J: TRBJ2-5; V: TRBV18; CDR3: CASSPQYQETQYF
size: many; D: TRBD1; J: TRBJ1-5; V: TRBV20-1; CDR3: CSARDGGGRGRYNQPQHF
size: many; D: NA; J: TRBJ1-1; V: TRBV7-9; CDR3: CASSLTGLNTEAFF
size: many; D: NA; J: TRBJ2-2; V: TRBV28; CDR3: CASRGEHQRIVAGELFF
size: NA; D: NA; J: TRBJ2-1; V: TRBV5-1; CDR3: CASSFEFDTPYNEQFF
size: many; D: NA; J: TRBJ2-2; V: TRBV15; CDR3: CATSSRVGLNTGELFF
size: NA; D: NA; J: TRBJ2-7; V: TRBV10-3; CDR3: CAISSAFSYEQYF
size: once; D: NA; J: TRBJ1-5; V: TRBV19; CDR3: CASSTTSGDAGNQPQHF
size: NA; D: TRBD1; J: TRBJ2-1; V: TRBV2; CDR3: CASRGGQGYNEQFF
size: NA; D: TRBD2; J: TRBJ2-7; V: TRBV27; CDR3: CASSLGAGSLADEQYF
size: many; D: TRBD1; J: TRBJ2-7; V: TRBV10-3; CDR3: CAIRGSDRPYEQYF
size: NA; D: TRBD1; J: TRBJ2-7; V: TRBV4-1; CDR3: CASSQDRAQGPFHEQYF
size: many; D: NA; J: TRBJ2-3; V: TRBV3-1; CDR3: CASSRRGGNTQYF
size: many; D: NA; J: TRBJ1-2; V: TRBV7-9; CDR3: CASRDKLYGYTF
size: many; D: TRBD2; J: TRBJ2-5; V: TRBV7-2; CDR3: CASSSQRGGGETQYF
size: many; D: NA; J: TRBJ2-2; V: TRBV11-2; CDR3: CASSPIRRSTGELFF
size: many; D: TRBD1; J: TRBJ2-7; V: TRBV9; CDR3: CASSSRPGGQGNSYEQYF
size: many; D: NA; J: TRBJ1-1; V: TRBV4-3; CDR3: CASSQDVPGANTEAFF
size: many; D: TRBD2; J: TRBJ2-3; V: TRBV11-2; CDR3: CASSLFGASGSFTDTQYF
size: few; D: TRBD1; J: TRBJ2-4; V: TRBV19; CDR3: CASSLSSGTAGYLAKNIQYF
size: NA; D: NA; J: TRBJ1-1; V: TRBV9; CDR3: CASSVDKGAEAFF
size: NA; D: TRBD2; J: TRBJ2-1; V: TRBV7-9; CDR3: CASSPRGPSGYNEQFF
size: few; D: TRBD2; J: TRBJ2-5; V: TRBV30; CDR3: CASASGGQETQYF
size: few; D: NA; J: TRBJ2-1; V: TRBV7-2; CDR3: CASSLYLGVDEQFF
size: many; D: NA; J: TRBJ2-2; V: TRBV28; CDR3: CASSLGGTNTGELFF
size: many; D: NA; J: TRBJ1-2; V: TRBV5-6; CDR3: CASSLVGTNYGYTF
size: few; D: NA; J: TRBJ1-4; V: TRBV1; CDR3: CTSSLPRQYYEKLFF
size: many; D: TRBD2; J: TRBJ2-3; V: TRBV5-5; CDR3: CASSAILAGATDTQYF
size: NA; D: NA; J: TRBJ1-6; V: TRBV20-1; CDR3: CSASPDYNSPLHF
size: medium-sized; D: NA; J: TRBJ2-4; V: TRBV6-2/TRBV6-3; CDR3: CASTTQEIAKNIQYF
size: NA; D: TRBD1; J: TRBJ2-7; V: TRBV4-1; CDR3: CASSGTGSYEQYF
size: many; D: TRBD2; J: TRBJ2-3; V: TRBV5-6; CDR3: CASSTSSGASTDTQYF
size: once; D: TRBD1; J: TRBJ2-7; V: TRBV27; CDR3: CASRDRGSGPYEQYF
size: few; D: NA; J: TRBJ1-6; V: TRBV3-1; CDR3: CASSHSGGFSPLHF
size: NA; D: NA; J: TRBJ2-7; V: TRBV18; CDR3: CASSLTPSYEQYF
size: many; D: NA; J: TRBJ2-3; V: TRBV7-9; CDR3: CASNEQSYTQYF
size: medium-sized; D: TRBD2; J: TRBJ2-7; V: TRBV20-1; CDR3: CSSTSGRAYEQYF
size: many; D: NA; J: TRBJ2-3; V: TRBV6-2/TRBV6-3; CDR3: CASRKESVQDTQYF
size: NA; D: NA; J: TRBJ2-2; V: TRBV2; CDR3: CASSGLKGLQNTGELFF
size: NA; D: NA; J: TRBJ2-2; V: TRBV6-2/TRBV6-3; CDR3: CASSYTDTGELFF
size: NA; D: TRBD2; J: TRBJ2-1; V: TRBV29-1; CDR3: CSVLAGSGEQFF